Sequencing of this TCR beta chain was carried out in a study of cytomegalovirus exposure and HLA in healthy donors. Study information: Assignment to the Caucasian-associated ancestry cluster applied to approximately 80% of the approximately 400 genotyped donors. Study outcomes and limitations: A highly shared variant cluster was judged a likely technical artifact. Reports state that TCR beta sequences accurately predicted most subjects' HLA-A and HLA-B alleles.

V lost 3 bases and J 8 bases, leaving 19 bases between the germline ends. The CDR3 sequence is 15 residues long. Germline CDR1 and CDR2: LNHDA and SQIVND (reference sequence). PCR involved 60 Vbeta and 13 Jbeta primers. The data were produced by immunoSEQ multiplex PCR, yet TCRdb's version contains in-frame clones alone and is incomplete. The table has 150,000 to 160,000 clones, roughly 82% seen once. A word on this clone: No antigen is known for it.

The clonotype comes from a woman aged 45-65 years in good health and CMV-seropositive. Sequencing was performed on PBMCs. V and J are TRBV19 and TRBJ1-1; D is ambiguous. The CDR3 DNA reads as TGTGCCAGTAGTATGGCAGAGGATCGGAGGGTGGAAGCTTTCTTT. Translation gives CASSMAEDRRVEAFF.